A single sample is the source of the 20 T cell receptor beta chains below, sequenced in a study of shared clonotypes between healthy human individuals (dated by TCRdb to 2020 to 2022). Libraries were built with the immunoSEQ multiplex PCR assay. What TCRdb holds here is the immuneACCESS table cut down to in-frame rearrangements. Part of the clones is not present; checked against another copy, under half of the missing clones reflect an unresolved V gene, and the others are unexplained. This sample holds roughly 2.1 million clones; about 92% were observed only once. The top ten clonotypes cover roughly 1.8% of the sample. CD8 naive samples were obtained by positive selection for CCR7 among CD45RO-negative cells, yielding a CD45RA+CCR7+ population from which TemRA cells were excluded. The sample taken for sequencing was naive CD8+ T cells from PBMCs. The sample's cell subset or site label, decoded: CD45RA+CCR7+. The receptor set was obtained from a man aged 18-30 years in good health. Some clones in this sample may be carry-over from other donors' samples.

This sequence joins TRBV11-2 and TRBJ1-1; TRBD1 might be the D (5 bases). The germline gives CDR1 SGHAT, CDR2 FQNNGV. There are 12 residues in the CDR3. With 0 bases removed from V and 10 bases from J, the gap between germline ends came to 9 bases. CDR3 loop: CASSLDRDGAFF. The CDR3 DNA reads as TGTGCCAGCAGCTTAGACAGGGATGGAGCTTTCTTT.

As regards this clone: In the same sample, other DNA sequences code for this CDR3. The gene calls are TRBV29-1 and TRBJ1-1; D is unclear. Germline CDR1 and CDR2: SQVTM and ANQGSEA. The V and J ends lost 5 bases and 1 base respectively, with 5 bases between them. The CDR3 consists of 11 residues. The CDR3 region is CSVRQNTEAFF. Written as DNA, the CDR3 is TGCAGCGTTCGGCAGAACACTGAAGCTTTCTTT.

CDR3 DNA: TGTGCCAGCAGTTTCAACCGGGACCCCTTTAATGGGGCTTTCTTT. Protein: CASSFNRDPFNGAFF. V and J are TRBV7-9 and TRBJ1-1; maybe TRBD1 (5 bases). The germline gives CDR1 SEHNR, CDR2 FQNEAQ (reference sequence). Trimming took off 6 bases at V and 11 bases at J, with 25 bases between the two ends. This CDR3 has 15 residues.

The genes are TRBV11-2 and TRBJ1-2; TRBD1 aligns across 8 bases. Germline lookup yields CDR1 SGHAT and CDR2 FQNNGV. V shed 5 bases and J 5 bases; nucleotides not matched to a gene: 10. This CDR3 spans 15 amino acids. CDR3 residues: CASSMNRGLGYGYTF. The CDR3 DNA reads as TGTGCCAGCAGCATGAACAGGGGGTTGGGATATGGCTACACCTTC.

This sequence joins TRBV4-1 and TRBJ2-2, with D unclear. The CDR3 covers 13 residues. V was trimmed by 3 bases and J by 1 base, leaving 3 bases between them. CDR1 is MGHRA and CDR2 is YSYEKL in the germline V gene. The CDR3, as DNA: TGCGCCAGCAGCCACGTGAACACCGGGGAGCTGTTTTTT. Translating gives CASSHVNTGELFF.

A word on this clone: Additional DNA sequences in this sample encode the identical CDR3. The chain is built from TRBV27 and TRBJ2-1, with 9 positions matching TRBD2. The V gene's germline CDR1 is MNHEY and CDR2 SMNVEV (reference sequence). This CDR3 is built from 14 residues. After removal of 3 bases from V and 6 bases from J, the junction contained 3 bases not matched to a gene. The CDR3 coding sequence is TGTGCCAGCAGTTTGGCGGGAGGGATCAATGAGCAGTTCTTC. Amino acids: CASSLAGGINEQFF.

In this sample, this clone turned up once. The rearrangement joins TRBV27 to TRBJ1-5, with TRBD1 as a possible D gene (5 bases). Between the trimmed V and J ends, which lost 9 bases and 2 bases, there was a span of 14 bases. Per germline, CDR1 MNHEY and CDR2 SMNVEV (reference sequence). The CDR3 is 14 amino acids. CDR3 loop: CASRPGGGNQPQHF. As DNA, the CDR3 is TGTGCCAGTAGACCCGGGGGGGGCAATCAGCCCCAGCATTTT.

V usage is TRBV15 and J usage is TRBJ2-5, with D perhaps matching TRBD1 or TRBD2 (5 bases each). Trimming stripped 7 bases from V and 2 bases from J, with 17 bases between. The CDR3 runs to 15 residues. CDR1 is LNHNV, CDR2 YYDKDF, per germline (reference sequence). The chain's CDR3 is CATTPGRGSQETQYF. The CDR3 coding sequence is TGTGCCACCACCCCCGGACGGGGCAGTCAAGAGACCCAGTACTTC. Full variable domain (rest looked up from reference TRBV15 and TRBJ2-5): DAMVIQNPRYQVTQFGKPVTLSCSQTLNHNVMYWYQQKSSQAPKLLFHYYDKDFNNEADTPDNFQSRRPNTSFCFLDIRSPGLGDTAMYLCATTPGRGSQETQYFGPGTRLLVL.

The genes are TRBV11-2 and TRBJ2-7, with 9 nucleotides matching TRBD1. V lost 5 bases, J lost 5 bases, and 7 bases stayed unmatched. CDR3 length equals 14 residues. Germline V gives CDR1 SGHAT, CDR2 FQNNGV. Here the CDR3 DNA reads TGTGCCAGCAGCGGGGAGGGACAGGGAGACGAGCAGTACTTC. Residues: CASSGEGQGDEQYF.

CDR3 nucleotides: TGTGCCACCAGCAGAGAAGCGCAGCGGGACACAGATACGCAGTATTTT. Translated, it gives CATSREAQRDTDTQYF. V and J are TRBV15 and TRBJ2-3, with TRBD2 matching 7 bases. The trim removed 0 bases at V and 2 bases at J, leaving 5 bases unmatched. The CDR3 totals 16 residues. CDR1 and CDR2 (germline): LNHNV, YYDKDF (reference sequence). The variable domain in full, completed from reference TRBV15 and TRBJ2-3, reads DAMVIQNPRYQVTQFGKPVTLSCSQTLNHNVMYWYQQKSSQAPKLLFHYYDKDFNNEADTPDNFQSRRPNTSFCFLDIRSPGLGDTAMYLCATSREAQRDTDTQYFGPGTRLTVL.

This chain links TRBV6-5 with TRBJ2-7; 7 bases are shared with TRBD1. This CDR3 contains 15 residues. The germline CDR1 and CDR2 sequences are MNHEY and SVGAGI. V dropped 6 bases and J dropped 2; count of bases not matched to a gene: 10. CDR3 sequence (DNA): TGTGCCAGCAGCCCCCATGGACAGGCCACCTACGAGCAGTACTTC. Protein product: CASSPHGQATYEQYF.

The chain couples TRBV28 to TRBJ2-7; 8 nucleotides match TRBD1. The CDR3 loop spans 13 amino acids. In germline, CDR1 is MDHEN, CDR2 SYDVKM. Losses at the gene ends were 6 bases for V and 7 bases for J; bases not matched to a gene: 8. The CDR3 spells CASRSLQGGEQYF. CDR3 coding DNA: TGTGCCAGCAGGTCGTTACAGGGGGGAGAGCAGTACTTC.

The chain employs TRBV12-5 and TRBJ2-1, with TRBD2 matching 11 bases. With V trimmed by 5 bases and J by 16 bases, 13 bases remained unmatched. The CDR3 contains 14 residues. CDR1 is LGHNT and CDR2 is FRNRAP in the germline V gene. The DNA of the CDR3 is TGTGCTAGTGGTCTAAACTCACTAGCGGGAGCGATTTTCTTC. Protein product: CASGLNSLAGAIFF. The full variable domain, in which reference TRBV12-5 and TRBJ2-1 provide the parts outside the CDR3, is DARVTQTPRHKVTEMGQEVTMRCQPILGHNTVFWYRQTMMQGLELLAYFRNRAPLDDSGMPKDRFSAEMPDATLATLKIQPSEPRDSAVYFCASGLNSLAGAIFFGPGTRLTVL.

The chain has TRBV6-6 and TRBJ2-1; D may be TRBD1 (6 bases). V was pared by 7 bases and J by 3 bases, with 10 bases between. Germline CDR1 and CDR2: MNHNY and SVGAGI (reference sequence). The CDR3 covers 13 residues. DNA for the CDR3: TGTGCCAGCACCTGGACAGACTACAATGAGCAGTTCTTC. Translation: CASTWTDYNEQFF.

The chain combines TRBV23-1 with TRBJ2-2, with D perhaps matching TRBD1 (5 bases). TRBV23-1 is reported as an ORF; its role is uncertain. The CDR3 contains 14 residues. V shed 8 bases and J shed 6 bases, with 16 bases lying between them. The CDR3 spells CASRIGERAGELFF. CDR3 coding DNA: TGCGCCAGCCGCATAGGGGAAAGGGCCGGGGAGCTGTTTTTT.

The V and J genes are TRBV5-8 and TRBJ2-7; a possible D gene is TRBD1 (5 bases). The CDR3 covers 16 residues. The germline V gene has CDR1 SGHTS and CDR2 YDEGEE. The V end lost 1 base, the J end lost 0 bases, and 14 bases lay between the germline ends. In nucleotides, the CDR3 is TGTGCCAGCAGCTTGAGGGGCCGGGCGGCCTCCTACGAGCAGTACTTC. Its protein product is CASSLRGRAASYEQYF.

The genes are TRBV18 and TRBJ2-2; the match to TRBD2 covers 10 bases. The CDR3 totals 16 residues. V lost 4 bases and J lost 6; bases outside the gene matches: 8. Germline assignment: CDR1 KGHSH and CDR2 LQKENI. The CDR3 nucleotides read TGTGCCAGCTCACAAAGAAGCGGGAGGGCCCCCGGGGAGCTGTTTTTT. It specifies CASSQRSGRAPGELFF.

The rearrangement uses TRBV2 and TRBJ1-5; 7 bases are a match to TRBD1. Germline CDR1 is SNHLY and CDR2 is FYNNEI. Germline trimming cut 7 bases from V and 5 bases from J; bases unmatched to any gene: 5. CDR3 length: 13 residues. The CDR3 reads CASKGTGDQPQHF. The CDR3 DNA reads as TGTGCCAGCAAAGGAACAGGGGATCAGCCCCAGCATTTT.

The gene calls are TRBV14 and TRBJ1-5; 12 positions agree with TRBD1. Germline values: CDR1 SGHDN, CDR2 FVKESK. The CDR3 is 20 amino acids. Trimming took 1 base from V and 0 from J; bases not matched to a gene: 10. This CDR3 is CASSQGDRGRGPPSNQPQHF. CDR3 nucleotides: TGTGCCAGCAGCCAAGGGGACAGGGGGCGCGGGCCTCCTAGCAATCAGCCCCAGCATTTT.

This rearrangement joins TRBV7-3 to TRBJ2-2, with D tentatively TRBD2 (6 bases). There are 18 residues in the CDR3. Trimming shortened V by 5 bases and J by 7 bases, and 26 bases separated the two germline ends. Germline lookup yields CDR1 SGHTA and CDR2 FQGTGA. The CDR3 DNA reads TGTGCCAGCAGCGCCCGGGAGTACCTCGGGTCGGGTGACGGGGAGCTGTTTTTT. It codes for CASSAREYLGSGDGELFF.